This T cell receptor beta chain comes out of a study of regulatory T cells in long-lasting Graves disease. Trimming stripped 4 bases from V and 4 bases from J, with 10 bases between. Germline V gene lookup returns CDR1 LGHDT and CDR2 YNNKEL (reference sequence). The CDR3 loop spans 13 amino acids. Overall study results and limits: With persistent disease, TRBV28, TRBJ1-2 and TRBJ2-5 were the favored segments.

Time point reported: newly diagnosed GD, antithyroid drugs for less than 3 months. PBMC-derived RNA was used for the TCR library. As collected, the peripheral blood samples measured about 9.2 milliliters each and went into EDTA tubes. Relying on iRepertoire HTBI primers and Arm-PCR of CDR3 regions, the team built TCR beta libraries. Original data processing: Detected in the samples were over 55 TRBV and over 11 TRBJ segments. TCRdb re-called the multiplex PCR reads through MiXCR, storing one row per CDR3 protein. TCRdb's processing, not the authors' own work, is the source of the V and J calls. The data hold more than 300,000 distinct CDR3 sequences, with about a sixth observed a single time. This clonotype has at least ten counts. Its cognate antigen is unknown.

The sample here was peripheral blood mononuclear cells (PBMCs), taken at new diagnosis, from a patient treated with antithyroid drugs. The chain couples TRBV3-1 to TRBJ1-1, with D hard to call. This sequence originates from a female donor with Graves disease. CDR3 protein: CASSPKEGTEAFF. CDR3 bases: TGTGCCAGCAGCCCAAAGGAGGGCACTGAAGCTTTCTTT.